Sequencing of this T cell receptor (beta chain) was carried out in a study of cytomegalovirus exposure and HLA in healthy donors. The study, taken as a whole, reports: HLA-A and HLA-B allele assignments for most subjects were reportedly predicted accurately using TCR beta sequences. TCR beta V- and J-gene trimming was later associated with a missense DCLRE1C variant. Across donors, presence/absence analyses took sequencing depth to be roughly uniform.

Germline V gene sequence: CDR1 LNHDA, CDR2 SQIVND (reference sequence). The CDR3 has 15 amino acids. Trimming took 2 bases from V and 4 from J; bases not matched to a gene: 7. PCR involved 60 Vbeta and 13 Jbeta primers. TCRdb's copy holds only in-frame clones and misses some; the assay was immunoSEQ multiplex PCR. The repertoire includes over 150,000 clones, more than 80% of them detected once, and roughly 0.7% sits in the top ten. Concerning this clone itself: The antigen is undetermined.

The chain employs TRBV19 and TRBJ1-2; 7 bases are shared with TRBD1. This TCR was sampled from a boy aged 5 to 17 in good health and CMV-seronegative. The sample taken for sequencing was PBMCs. Here the CDR3 reads CASSIRGGGGYGYTF. For the CDR3, the DNA is TGTGCCAGTAGTATAAGAGGGGGCGGTGGCTATGGCTACACCTTC.